This T cell receptor (beta chain) derives from a study of cytomegalovirus exposure and HLA in healthy donors. As for the study in general: Unique TCR beta sequences numbering around 110 million came from around 180 million T cells in an earlier analysis. Study-wide results and caveats: In a later analysis, TCR beta V- and J-gene trimming showed a link to a missense DCLRE1C variant.

A note on this clone: The antigen is unknown.

The PCR contained 60 Vbeta and 13 Jbeta primers. Sequencing used immunoSEQ multiplex PCR; TCRdb keeps in-frame clones, though not all of them. The repertoire holds around 99,000 clones, under 85% seen once, with 4.2% in the top ten. Germline CDR1 SGDLS, CDR2 YYNGEE. The CDR3 has 15 residues. V dropped 3 bases and J dropped 5; count of bases not matched to a gene: 5. This chain joins TRBV9 and TRBJ2-1, with 10 bases aligning to TRBD1. This receptor was obtained from a male donor in good health and CMV-seronegative. Sequenced sample: PBMCs. CDR3 residues: CASSAGTGANNEQFF. DNA for the CDR3: TGTGCCAGCAGCGCCGGGACAGGGGCCAACAATGAGCAGTTCTTC.